This T cell receptor beta chain is from a study of T cells in Graves' hyperthyroidism and ophthalmopathy. Using RNA transcripts as the source, TCR beta CDR3 regions were amplified. The HTBI primer set served for first-round RT-PCR of the TCR CDR3. TCRdb reprocessed the multiplex PCR reads with MiXCR, giving one entry per CDR3 protein. The table includes around 200,000 distinct CDR3 sequences, around 18% detected once. The germline V gene has CDR1 KGHDR and CDR2 SFDVKD. The CDR3 has 14 residues. The ends lost 7 bases at V and 7 bases at J; junction bases unmatched: 2. Sample: blood. The clonotype was recovered from a man aged 40-55 years with Graves' hyperthyroidism. The V and J genes are TRBV24-1 and TRBJ2-1, with 14 bases fitting TRBD2. This CDR3 reads CATRTSGGENEQFF. The CDR3 nucleotides read TGTGCCACCAGGACTAGCGGGGGGGAAAATGAGCAGTTCTTC.